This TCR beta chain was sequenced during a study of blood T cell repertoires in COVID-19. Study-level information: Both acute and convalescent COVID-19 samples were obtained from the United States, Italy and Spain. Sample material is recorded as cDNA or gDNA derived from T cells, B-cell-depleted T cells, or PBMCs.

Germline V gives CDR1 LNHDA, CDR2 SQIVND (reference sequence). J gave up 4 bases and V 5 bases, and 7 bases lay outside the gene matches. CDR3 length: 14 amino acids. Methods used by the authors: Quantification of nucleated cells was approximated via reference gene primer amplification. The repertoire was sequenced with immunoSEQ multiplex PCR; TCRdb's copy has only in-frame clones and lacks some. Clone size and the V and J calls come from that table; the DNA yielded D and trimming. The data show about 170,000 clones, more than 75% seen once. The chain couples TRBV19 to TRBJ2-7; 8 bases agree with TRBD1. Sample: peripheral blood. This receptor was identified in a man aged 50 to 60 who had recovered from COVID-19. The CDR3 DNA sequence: TGTGCCAGTAGTCCGGCGGGACAGGTATACGAGCAGTACTTC. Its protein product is CASSPAGQVYEQYF.